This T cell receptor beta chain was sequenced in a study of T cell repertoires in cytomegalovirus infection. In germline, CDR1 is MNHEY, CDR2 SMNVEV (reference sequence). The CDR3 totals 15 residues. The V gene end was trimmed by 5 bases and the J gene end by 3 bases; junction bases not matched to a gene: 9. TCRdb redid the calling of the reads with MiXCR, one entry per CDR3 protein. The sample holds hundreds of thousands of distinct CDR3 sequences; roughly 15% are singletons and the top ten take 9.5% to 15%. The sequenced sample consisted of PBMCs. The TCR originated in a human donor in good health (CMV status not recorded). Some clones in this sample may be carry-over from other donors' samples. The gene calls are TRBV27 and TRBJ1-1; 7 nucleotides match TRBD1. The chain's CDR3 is CASSINRGLDTEAFF. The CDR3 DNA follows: TGTGCCAGCAGTATAAACAGGGGCCTGGACACTGAAGCTTTCTTT.